This T cell receptor (beta chain) was sequenced for a study of blood T cell repertoires in COVID-19. Per the original methods: Scientists estimated how many nucleated cells there were by amplifying reference gene primers. Measured with immunoSEQ multiplex PCR; TCRdb has only the in-frame clones, and not every one. V and J calls and clone size are those listed in that table; D and trimming were worked out from the DNA. Of approximately 25,000 clones in the sample, around nine tenths are singletons; the top ten hold roughly a sixth. Per the germline V gene, CDR1 is MNHNS and CDR2 is SASEGT. This CDR3 is built from 15 residues. Trimming left V 2 bases short and J 5 bases short, with 15 bases between.

Sequencing was done on a sample of peripheral blood. The rearrangement uses TRBV6-1 and TRBJ2-5; possibly TRBD1 for D (6 bases). This clonotype was obtained from a human donor with acute or convalescent COVID-19. The donor label of this sample is uncertain. The CDR3 DNA reads TGTGCCAGCAGTGAATTCCTACAGGGACGCGAGACCCAGTACTTC. It codes for CASSEFLQGRETQYF.